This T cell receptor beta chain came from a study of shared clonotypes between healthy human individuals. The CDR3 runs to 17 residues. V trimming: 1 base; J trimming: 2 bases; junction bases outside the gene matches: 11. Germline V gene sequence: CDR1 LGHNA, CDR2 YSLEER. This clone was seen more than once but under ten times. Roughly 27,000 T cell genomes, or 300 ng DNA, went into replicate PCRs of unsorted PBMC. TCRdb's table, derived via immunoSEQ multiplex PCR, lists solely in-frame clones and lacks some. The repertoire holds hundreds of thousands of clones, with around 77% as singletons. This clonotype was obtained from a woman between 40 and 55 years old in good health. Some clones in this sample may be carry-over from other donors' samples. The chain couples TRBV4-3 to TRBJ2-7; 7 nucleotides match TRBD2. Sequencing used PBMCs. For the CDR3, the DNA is TGCGCCAGCAGCCAAGTTTGGCGCGGGAGTCCTCCCTACGAGCAGTACTTC. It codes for CASSQVWRGSPPYEQYF.